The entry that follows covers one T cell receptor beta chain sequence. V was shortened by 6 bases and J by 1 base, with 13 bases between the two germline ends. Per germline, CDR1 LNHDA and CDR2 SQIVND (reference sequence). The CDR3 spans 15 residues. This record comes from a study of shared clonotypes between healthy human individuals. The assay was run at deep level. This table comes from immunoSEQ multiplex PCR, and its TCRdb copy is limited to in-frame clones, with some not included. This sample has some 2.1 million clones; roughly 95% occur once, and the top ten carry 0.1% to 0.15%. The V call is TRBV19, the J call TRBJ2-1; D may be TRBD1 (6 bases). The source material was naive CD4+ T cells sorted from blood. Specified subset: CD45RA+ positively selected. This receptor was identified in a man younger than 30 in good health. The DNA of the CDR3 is TGTGCCAGTAGCCCCGGGACACTTTCCTACAATGAGCAGTTCTTC. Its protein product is CASSPGTLSYNEQFF. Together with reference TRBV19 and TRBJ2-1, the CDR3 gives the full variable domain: DGGITQSPKYLFRKEGQNVTLSCEQNLNHDAMYWYRQDPGQGLRLIYYSQIVNDFQKGDIAEGYSVSREKKESFPLTVTSAQKNPTAFYLCASSPGTLSYNEQFFGPGTRLTVL.